This T cell receptor beta chain came from a study of T cell responses to AZD1222 COVID-19 vaccine (dated by TCRdb to the early 2020s). Describing the broader study: TCR sequencing covered 230 to 250 trial participants: 207 given two doses of AZD1222 and some 25 given two doses of MenACWY control vaccine. Enrollment into the trials was organized by age into subgroups of 18-55, 56-69 and 70-plus years, and those subgroups contained roughly 150, 30 and 60 TCR-sequenced participants, respectively. What the study reported, not specific to this receptor: A significant rise in spike-specific TCR breadth and depth was observed after two AZD1222 doses relative to day 0 and relative to MenACWY recipients. Because no day 14 peak-response samples were available, the repertoires could be characterized only after the peak T cell response. The vaccine-associated CD4 TCRs covered the entire spike protein, and the dominant responses fell in regions 160-218 and 743-854. In the small 56-69-year group, the increase in depth fell short of significance, most likely because of low power. Conclusions about previously exposed vaccinees are limited, since just a handful of AZD1222 recipients were seropositive for SARS-CoV-2 at baseline. Nearly half of unique spike-specific TCRs reportedly recognized epitopes outside regions mutated in the B.1.351 and B.1.1.7 variants. Participants were mostly white British and included more females than males, and it was suggested by the authors that clonal diversity may have been underestimated.

Via the germline V gene (reference sequence), CDR1 is GTSNPN and CDR2 SVGIG. From its cysteine to its phenylalanine, the CDR3 spans 13 amino acids. The read is trimmed to its CDR3 DNA, 39 bases read in frame from base 1. V is cut by 5 bases and J by 5 bases, and the space between the germline ends is 15 bases. This specimen's time point label, per the study, means: about 28 days (+/-7) after the second vaccine dose. AZD1222 recipients with second doses at about 4 weeks or about 12 weeks were pooled, because spike-specific TCR depth and breadth did not differ between schedules. Samples from vaccinated people were obtained from the UK trials COV001 and COV002, which included a single-blind randomized controlled phase 2/3 trial of AZD1222 (ChAdOx1 nCoV-19) in healthy adults. Trial participant PBMC samples were collected at day 0 and day 28 after the second dose for TCRbeta chain sequencing. The CDR3 regions of human TCRbeta chains were analyzed by immunosequencing. Per the source publication's procedure: TCRs in the repertoires were matched against a reference library of SARS-CoV-2-specific TCRs that had been generated with the MIRA antigen-specificity platform. Breadth meant the fraction of unique TCRs that were SARS-CoV-2-associated, whereas depth meant the fraction of total T cells that were SARS-CoV-2-associated. Using the MIRA data, every spike-specific TCR was mapped to the spike region that the TCR reacted to and assigned to either a CD4 or a CD8 class. Log10-transformed breadth and depth values were compared by one-way ANOVA with Sidak's multiple comparisons tests. TCRdb mirrors the immuneACCESS table, restricted to in-frame sequences. Some clones are absent from its copies; in checked studies, under half trace to an unresolved V gene, and the reason for the others is unknown. V, J and clone size reflect that table, while D and trimming were determined from the DNA. The sample table contains about 150,000 clones; only one count was recorded for roughly nine tenths of them. The top ten constitute 1.5% of the sample.

Concerning this clone itself: Its antigen specificity is not known. No qualities accompany the bases; no much larger clone lies one base away.

The source of this sequence is an adult who received the AZD1222 COVID-19 vaccine. Here the sequenced sample was peripheral blood, taken 28 days after the second AZD1222 dose. In this chain, TRBV30 is recombined with TRBJ1-1, with a tentative D gene TRBD1 over 6 matching bases. The DNA is as follows: TGTGCCTGGGGGACATCGGGGAGGACTGAAGCTTTCTTT. This yields the protein CAWGTSGRTEAFF.